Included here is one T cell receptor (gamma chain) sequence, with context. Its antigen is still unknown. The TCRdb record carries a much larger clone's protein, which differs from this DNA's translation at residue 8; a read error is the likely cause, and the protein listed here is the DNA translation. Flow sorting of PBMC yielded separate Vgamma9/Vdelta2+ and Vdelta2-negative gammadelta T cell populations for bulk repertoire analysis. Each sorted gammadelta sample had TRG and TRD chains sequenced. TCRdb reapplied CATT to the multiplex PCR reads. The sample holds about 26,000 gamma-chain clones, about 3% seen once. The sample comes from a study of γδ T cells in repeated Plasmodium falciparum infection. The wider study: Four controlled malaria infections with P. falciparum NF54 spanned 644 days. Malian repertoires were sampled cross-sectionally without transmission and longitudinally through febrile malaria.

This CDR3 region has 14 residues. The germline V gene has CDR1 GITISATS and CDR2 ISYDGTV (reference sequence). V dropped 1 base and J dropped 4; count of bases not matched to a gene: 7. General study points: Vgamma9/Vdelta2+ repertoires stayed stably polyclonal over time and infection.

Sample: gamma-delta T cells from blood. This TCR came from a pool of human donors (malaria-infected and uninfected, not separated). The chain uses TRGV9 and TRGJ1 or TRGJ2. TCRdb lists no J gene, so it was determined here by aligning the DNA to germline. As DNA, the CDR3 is TGTGCCTTGTGGGAGGTCCCTAGGTATTATAAGAAACTCTTT. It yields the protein CALWEVPRYYKKLF.